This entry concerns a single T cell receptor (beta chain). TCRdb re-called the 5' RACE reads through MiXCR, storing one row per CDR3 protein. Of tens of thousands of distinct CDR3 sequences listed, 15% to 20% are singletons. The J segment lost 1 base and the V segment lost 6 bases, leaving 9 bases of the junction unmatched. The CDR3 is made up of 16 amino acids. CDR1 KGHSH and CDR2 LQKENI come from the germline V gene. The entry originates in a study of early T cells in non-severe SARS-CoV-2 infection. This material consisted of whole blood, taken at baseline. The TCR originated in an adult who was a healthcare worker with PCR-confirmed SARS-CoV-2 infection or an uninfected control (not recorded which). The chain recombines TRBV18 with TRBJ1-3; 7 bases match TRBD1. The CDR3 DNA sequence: TGTGCCAGCTCGCCCAGACAGGGAAGATCTGGAAACACCATATATTTT. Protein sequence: CASSPRQGRSGNTIYF.